These 18 T cell receptor beta chains came from one sample sequenced in a study of neurological immune-mediated disorders. Using its own MiXCR run on the 5' RACE reads, TCRdb lists one record per CDR3 protein. The table shows around 70,000 distinct CDR3 sequences, with 4% to 6% occurring only once. Source material: PBMCs. The source is a man between 18 and 29 years old with multiple sclerosis.

In its sample, this clonotype was seen many times. The rearrangement uses TRBV7-9 and TRBJ2-7; tentative D call: TRBD1 (5 bases). The V gene's germline CDR1 is SEHNR and CDR2 FQNEAQ (reference sequence). V lost 2 bases to trimming and J lost 6 bases, with 14 bases between them. The length of the CDR3 is 14 residues. In nucleotides, the CDR3 is TGTGCCAGCAGCTTATCCCCATGGGGCCTCGAGCAGTACTTC. It translates to CASSLSPWGLEQYF.

This clonotype was detected only a few times. The chain couples TRBV19 to TRBJ1-1, with a possible D match to TRBD1 (6 bases). Trimming took off 5 bases at V and 1 base at J, with 14 bases between the two ends. CDR1 and CDR2 (germline): LNHDA, SQIVND (reference sequence). The CDR3 totals 15 residues. CDR3: CASSPSIRGNTEAFF. The CDR3 nucleotides read TGTGCCAGTAGTCCCTCCATCAGGGGGAACACTGAAGCTTTCTTT.

At least ten counts were recorded for this clonotype. The chain is built from TRBV6-1 and TRBJ2-7; D may be TRBD1 (5 bases). Germline V CDR1 and CDR2: MNHNS, SASEGT. V was pared by 3 bases and J by 3 bases, with 6 bases between. The CDR3 has 12 amino acids. CDR3 sequence: CASSDQGYEQYF. CDR3 coding DNA: TGTGCCAGCAGTGACCAGGGCTACGAGCAGTACTTC.

This clonotype was found many times. This chain uses TRBV9 with TRBJ2-2; D is possibly TRBD2 (5 bases). The length of the CDR3 is 12 residues. V shed 4 bases and J shed 4 bases, with 5 bases lying between them. CDR1 and CDR2 (germline): SGDLS, YYNGEE. CDR3 sequence (DNA): TGTGCCAGCAGCCTAGCCACCGGGGAGCTGTTTTTT. It specifies CASSLATGELFF.

There are many counts of this clonotype. The J gene is TRBJ2-7, the V gene TRBV5-6; D unresolved. This CDR3 is 13 amino acids long. Per germline, CDR1 SGHDT and CDR2 YYEEEE. V was trimmed by 1 base and J by 4 bases, leaving 9 bases between them. CDR3 nucleotide sequence: TGTGCCAGCAGCTTGTTACAGCTTTACGAGCAGTACTTC. Translating gives CASSLLQLYEQYF.

At least ten counts were recorded for this clonotype. V and J are TRBV27 and TRBJ2-2; D tentatively reads TRBD1 or TRBD2 (5 bases each). V lost 6 bases and J 0 bases, leaving 14 bases between the germline ends. The CDR3 is 16 residues long. Germline assignment: CDR1 MNHEY and CDR2 SMNVEV (reference sequence). The CDR3 coding sequence is TGTGCCAGCAGCCTAGGGCAGGGACCGAACACCGGGGAGCTGTTTTTT. Its translation: CASSLGQGPNTGELFF.

This clonotype was counted ten times or more. J is TRBJ2-7 and V is TRBV6-2 or TRBV6-3; 8 nucleotides align to TRBD1. This CDR3 has 15 amino acids. V dropped 6 bases and J dropped 5; count of bases not matched to a gene: 12. Germline CDR1 reads MNHEY; CDR2 reads SVGEGT. The DNA of the CDR3 is TGTGCCAGCAGAAATGGGCAGGGGGCCTTCCACGAGCAGTACTTC. Translated, it gives CASRNGQGAFHEQYF.

This clonotype was counted many times. The chain uses TRBV7-3 and TRBJ2-2, with D uncertain. Germline loops: CDR1 SGHTA, CDR2 FQGTGA. The V end lost 3 bases, the J end lost 3 bases, and 5 bases lay between the germline ends. This CDR3 spans 13 amino acids. In DNA form, the CDR3 reads TGTGCCAGCAGCTTGGCTCACACCGGGGAGCTGTTTTTT. It yields the protein CASSLAHTGELFF. Drawing the rest from reference TRBV7-3 and TRBJ2-2, the complete variable domain is GAGVSQTPSNKVTEKGKYVELRCDPISGHTALYWYRQSLGQGPEFLIYFQGTGAADDSGLPNDRFFAVRPEGSVSTLKIQRTERGDSAVYLCASSLAHTGELFFGEGSRLTVL.

In its sample, this clonotype was seen many times. V gene TRBV5-1 combines with J gene TRBJ2-1; D remains ambiguous. Germline CDR1 SGHRS, CDR2 YFSETQ. CDR3 length: 13 amino acids. V was trimmed by 1 base and J by 6 bases, leaving 8 bases between them. This chain's CDR3 is CASSLRAFNEQFF. CDR3 DNA sequence: TGCGCCAGCAGCTTGAGGGCCTTCAATGAGCAGTTCTTC.

Regarding this clonotype: This may arise from a read error, as a much more abundant clone is one base away. This chain uses TRBV7-2 with TRBJ2-7, with TRBD2 as a possible D gene (5 bases). Germline V gene lookup returns CDR1 SGHTA and CDR2 FQGNSA. CDR3 size: 15 residues. V shed 3 bases and J shed 0 bases, with 12 bases lying between them. The CDR3 nucleotides are TGTGCCAGCAGCTTGTTCCGGGAAAGCTCCTACGAGCAGTACTTC. Translation: CASSLFRESSYEQYF.

This clonotype was counted many times. The chain uses TRBV6-6 and TRBJ1-1; TRBD1 matches 10 bases. Germline V CDR1 and CDR2: MNHNY, SVGAGI (reference sequence). Losses at the gene ends were 0 bases for V and 2 bases for J; bases not matched to a gene: 3. The CDR3 loop spans 16 amino acids. CDR3 loop: CASSYSGTGDNTEAFF. In DNA form, the CDR3 reads TGTGCCAGCAGTTACTCCGGGACAGGGGACAACACTGAAGCTTTCTTT.

At least ten counts were recorded for this clonotype. V is TRBV29-1 and J is TRBJ2-2; no clear D gene. The CDR3 contains 9 residues. CDR1 SQVTM and CDR2 ANQGSEA come from the germline V gene. The CDR3 sequence: CRTPGELFF. Written as DNA, the CDR3 is TGCAGGACACCCGGGGAGCTGTTTTTT.

This clonotype was picked up many times. The chain couples TRBV24-1 to TRBJ2-1, with D uncertain. The V and J ends lost 0 bases and 8 bases respectively, with 4 bases between them. Germline V CDR1 and CDR2: KGHDR, SFDVKD. CDR3 length equals 12 residues. The CDR3 nucleotides are TGTGCCACCAGTGATTTGGTCCATGAGCAGTTCTTC. Protein: CATSDLVHEQFF.

At least ten counts were recorded for this clonotype. V and J are TRBV4-2 and TRBJ2-3; 8 nucleotides match TRBD2. The junction had 9 bases not matched to a gene; V was cut back by 0 bases and J by 1 base. Germline CDR1 LGHNA, CDR2 YNFKEQ. CDR3 length equals 18 residues. CDR3 in amino acids: CASSQDRGLAGRTDTQYF. In DNA form, the CDR3 reads TGTGCCAGCAGCCAAGATCGTGGGCTAGCGGGTCGCACAGATACGCAGTATTTT.

The rearrangement joins TRBV5-6 to TRBJ2-3; D is uncertain. The CDR3 covers 17 residues. V lost 1 base, J lost 7 bases, and 22 bases lay in between. Germline values: CDR1 SGHDT, CDR2 YYEEEE. The CDR3 DNA sequence: TGTGCCAGCAGCTTGAATGGCTTCCGTTTATCGTCCCATACGCAGTATTTT. This translates into CASSLNGFRLSSHTQYF.

This clonotype has a count of ten or more. The rearrangement uses TRBV7-6 and TRBJ2-7; D remains unclear. The CDR3 covers 13 residues. Between the trimmed V and J ends, which lost 5 bases and 10 bases, there was a span of 18 bases. Germline CDR1 SGHVS, CDR2 FNYEAQ. CDR3 bases: TGTGCCAGCAGCCCTCTCCTTCGGCGGCTTCAGTACTTC. It encodes CASSPLLRRLQYF. Looking up the rest from reference TRBV7-6 and TRBJ2-7 gives the full variable domain: GAGVSQSPRYKVTKRGQDVALRCDPISGHVSLYWYRQALGQGPEFLTYFNYEAQQDKSGLPNDRFSAERPEGSISTLTIQRTEQRDSAMYRCASSPLLRRLQYFGPGTRLTVT.

This clonotype was counted many times. The chain joins TRBV5-1 to TRBJ2-5, with 9 bases matching TRBD1. With 4 bases clipped from V and 5 bases from J, the junction kept 6 bases outside the gene matches. CDR1 and CDR2 (germline): SGHRS, YFSETQ. This CDR3 has 14 residues. CDR3 loop: CASSLGQGDETQYF. For the CDR3, the DNA is TGCGCCAGCAGCCTGGGACAGGGCGATGAGACCCAGTACTTC.

This clonotype was seen at least ten times. This chain connects TRBV11-2 to TRBJ2-2, with D tentatively TRBD2 (6 bases). There are 13 residues in the CDR3. V was cut by 0 bases and J by 7 bases, with 6 bases left in between. Germline CDR1 SGHAT, CDR2 FQNNGV. CDR3 nucleotides: TGTGCCAGCAGCTTAGAGGGAGGCGGGGAGCTGTTTTTT. Amino acid sequence: CASSLEGGGELFF.